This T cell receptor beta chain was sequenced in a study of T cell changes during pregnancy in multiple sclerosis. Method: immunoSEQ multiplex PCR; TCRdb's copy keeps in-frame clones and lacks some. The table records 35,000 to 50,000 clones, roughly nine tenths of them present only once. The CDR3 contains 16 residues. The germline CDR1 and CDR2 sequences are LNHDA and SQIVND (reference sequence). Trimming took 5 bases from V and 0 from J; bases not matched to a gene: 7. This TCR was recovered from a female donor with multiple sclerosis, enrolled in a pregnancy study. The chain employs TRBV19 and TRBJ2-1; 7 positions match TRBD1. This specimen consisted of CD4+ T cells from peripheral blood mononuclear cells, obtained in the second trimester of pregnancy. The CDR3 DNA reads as TGTGCCAGTAGTCGGGACAGCACACGCTCCTACAATGAGCAGTTCTTC. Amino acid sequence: CASSRDSTRSYNEQFF. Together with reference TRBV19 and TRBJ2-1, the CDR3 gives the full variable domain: DGGITQSPKYLFRKEGQNVTLSCEQNLNHDAMYWYRQDPGQGLRLIYYSQIVNDFQKGDIAEGYSVSREKKESFPLTVTSAQKNPTAFYLCASSRDSTRSYNEQFFGPGTRLTVL.